Below, 28 T cell receptor beta chains from the same sample are listed, as sequenced in a study of CD4+ T cells in melanoma. Libraries were prepared by immunoSEQ multiplex PCR; TCRdb keeps only in-frame clonotypes and omits some of them. This table has over 130,000 clones, over 90% appearing once. These receptors all stem from a human donor with melanoma.

This rearrangement joins TRBV2 to TRBJ2-7; 7 nucleotides agree with TRBD1. V gave up 0 bases and J gave up 0 bases; unmatched junction bases: 5. CDR1 is SNHLY and CDR2 is FYNNEI in the germline V gene. This CDR3 is 16 amino acids long. CDR3 DNA: TGTGCCAGCAGTGAAGCGGACAGGTCTAACTCCTACGAGCAGTACTTC. Translated: CASSEADRSNSYEQYF.

This sequence joins TRBV4-1 and TRBJ2-1, with 9 bases that match TRBD2. The CDR3 is 18 residues long. Trimming cost V 0 bases and J 1 base; bases outside gene matches: 7. Germline CDR1 and CDR2: MGHRA and YSYEKL. CDR3 sequence (DNA): TGCGCCAGCAGCCAAGATGCTCGAAGCGGGGGGTCCTACAATGAGCAGTTCTTC. It yields the protein CASSQDARSGGSYNEQFF.

The chain recombines TRBV6-1 with TRBJ2-1, with D perhaps matching TRBD2 (5 bases). CDR1 and CDR2 from the germline V gene are MNHNS and SASEGT. Trimming cost V 4 bases and J 4 bases, with 17 bases left between them. This CDR3 has 16 residues. CDR3 nucleotide sequence: TGTGCCAGCAGTGCAAACCCCACCGGGATTTACAATGAGCAGTTCTTC. This gives the protein CASSANPTGIYNEQFF.

In nucleotides, the CDR3 is TGTGCCAGCAGCTCGGGGGGTTGGGGAGATGATGAGCAGTACTTC. This codes for CASSSGGWGDDEQYF. This sequence joins TRBV4-2 and TRBJ2-7; 7 nucleotides align to TRBD2. The CDR3 sequence is 15 residues long. V lost 5 bases, J lost 7 bases, and 14 bases stayed unmatched. Germline values: CDR1 LGHNA, CDR2 YNFKEQ.

The J gene is TRBJ1-1, the V gene TRBV11-2, with D maybe TRBD1 (5 bases). The CDR3 consists of 13 residues. V shed 2 bases and J shed 8 bases, with 12 bases lying between them. Germline V gives CDR1 SGHAT, CDR2 FQNNGV. This CDR3 is CASSLRPEGEAFF. CDR3 sequence (DNA): TGTGCCAGCAGCTTAAGGCCCGAGGGGGAAGCTTTCTTT.

V gene TRBV15 combines with J gene TRBJ1-1; D might be TRBD1 (6 bases). V was pared by 3 bases and J by 4 bases, with 18 bases between. The CDR3 sequence is 16 residues long. Germline V CDR1 and CDR2: LNHNV, YYDKDF (reference sequence). The CDR3 DNA reads as TGTGCCACCAGCAGGAGGACAGCCGGTGCGGGCACTGAAGCTTTCTTT. It is translated as CATSRRTAGAGTEAFF.

The V and J genes are TRBV6-5 and TRBJ1-1; D might be TRBD1 (6 bases). Germline CDR1 and CDR2: MNHEY and SVGAGI. CDR3 size: 14 residues. Between the trimmed V and J ends, which lost 10 bases and 4 bases, there was a span of 19 bases. CDR3 in amino acids: CATGRGGSTTEAFF. CDR3 nucleotide sequence: TGTGCCACAGGGAGGGGGGGATCGACCACTGAAGCTTTCTTT.

The chain employs TRBV2 and TRBJ1-5; the match to TRBD1 covers 8 bases. CDR1 is SNHLY and CDR2 is FYNNEI in the germline V gene. Trimming cost V 10 bases and J 3 bases; bases outside gene matches: 8. The CDR3 length is 14 residues. The CDR3 sequence is CATGQGPYNQPQHF. As DNA, the CDR3 is TGTGCCACAGGACAGGGTCCGTACAATCAGCCCCAGCATTTT. Full variable domain (missing parts from reference TRBV2 and TRBJ1-5): EPEVTQTPSHQVTQMGQEVILRCVPISNHLYFYWYRQILGQKVEFLVSFYNNEISEKSEIFDDQFSVERPDGSNFTLKIRSTKLEDSAMYFCATGQGPYNQPQHFGDGTRLSIL.

The V gene is TRBV5-4, the J gene TRBJ1-2, with 7 bases lining up with TRBD1. Germline CDR1 and CDR2: SGHNT and YYREEE (reference sequence). This CDR3 is 15 amino acids long. The junction had 6 bases not matched to a gene; V was cut back by 4 bases and J by 0 bases. The CDR3 reads CASSQGQNPNYGYTF. The CDR3, as DNA: TGTGCCAGCAGCCAGGGACAGAATCCTAACTATGGCTACACCTTC. Combining the CDR3 with reference TRBV5-4 and TRBJ1-2 gives the whole variable domain ETGVTQSPTHLIKTRGQQVTLRCSSQSGHNTVSWYQQALGQGPQFIFQYYREEENGRGNFPPRFSGLQFPNYSSELNVNALELDDSALYLCASSQGQNPNYGYTFGSGTRLTVV.

The V and J genes are TRBV9 and TRBJ2-1; no definite D call. Germline V gene data show CDR1 as SGDLS and CDR2 as YYNGEE. Trimming removed 0 bases at V and 9 bases at J, with 10 bases between. The CDR3 is 13 residues long. The CDR3 DNA is TGTGCCAGCAGCGTAGGGCCTCAAGGTGAGCAGTTCTTC. It codes for CASSVGPQGEQFF.

There are a few counts of this clone. Different DNA sequences within this sample yield the same CDR3. The chain has TRBV10-2 and TRBJ1-1; the match to TRBD1 covers 10 bases. Trimming cost V 9 bases and J 4 bases; bases outside gene matches: 17. In germline, CDR1 is WSHSY, CDR2 SAAADI. This CDR3 has 17 amino acids. The CDR3 loop is CASQLYRDRGKPTEAFF. The DNA for the CDR3 is TGCGCCAGTCAACTCTACCGGGACAGGGGCAAACCCACTGAAGCTTTCTTT.

The chain recombines TRBV18 with TRBJ1-4; D not certain. Germline values: CDR1 KGHSH, CDR2 LQKENI. The CDR3 totals 14 residues. Trimming removed 3 bases from V and 7 bases from J, with 12 bases in between. DNA for the CDR3: TGTGCCAGCTCACCTCCCGTCTCCCGTGAAAAACTGTTTTTT. This codes for CASSPPVSREKLFF.

The rearrangement uses TRBV5-4 and TRBJ2-5; D unresolved. The germline V gene encodes CDR1 SGHNT and CDR2 YYREEE (reference sequence). Trimming pared 1 base from V and 4 bases from J, leaving 11 bases between. CDR3 length: 14 residues. CDR3 bases: TGTGCCAGCAGCTTGCGACGGAATGGAGAGACCCAGTACTTC. This codes for CASSLRRNGETQYF.

The chain has TRBV5-4 and TRBJ2-3; 8 nucleotides line up with TRBD1. CDR1 and CDR2 from the germline V gene are SGHNT and YYREEE (reference sequence). The junction had 8 bases not matched to a gene; V was cut back by 3 bases and J by 2 bases. The CDR3 totals 16 residues. The CDR3 DNA sequence: TGTGCCAGCAGCTCGCAGGGGGCTGATAACACAGATACGCAGTATTTT. This codes for CASSSQGADNTDTQYF.

V is TRBV6-1 and J is TRBJ2-3, with D perhaps matching TRBD2 (7 bases). V lost 3 bases, J lost 0 bases, and 13 bases lay in between. Germline loops: CDR1 MNHNS, CDR2 SASEGT. This CDR3 contains 16 residues. The CDR3 DNA follows: TGTGCCAGCAGTGACCTGGCGGGGGCGAGCACAGATACGCAGTATTTT. Its translation: CASSDLAGASTDTQYF.

The chain links TRBV5-1 to TRBJ2-7; 7 bases fit TRBD2. Per germline, CDR1 SGHRS and CDR2 YFSETQ. The J segment lost 2 bases and the V segment lost 3 bases, leaving 14 bases of the junction unmatched. This CDR3 is built from 17 residues. The CDR3 loop is CASSSGKGAGVPYEQYF. Written as DNA, the CDR3 is TGCGCCAGCAGCTCAGGGAAAGGGGCGGGGGTCCCCTACGAGCAGTACTTC. Supplemented by reference TRBV5-1 and TRBJ2-7, the full variable domain reads KAGVTQTPRYLIKTRGQQVTLSCSPISGHRSVSWYQQTPGQGLQFLFEYFSETQRNKGNFPGRFSGRQFSNSRSEMNVSTLELGDSALYLCASSSGKGAGVPYEQYFGPGTRLTVT.

The CDR3 DNA reads as TGCGCCAGCAGCCCTAGGGACCCCGGTATGGGCTACACCTTC. Amino acids: CASSPRDPGMGYTF. The chain links TRBV4-1 to TRBJ1-2, with a weak D call TRBD1 (5 bases). CDR3 length equals 14 residues. Trimming took 4 bases from V and 8 from J, leaving 17 bases between them. The germline CDR1 and CDR2 sequences are MGHRA and YSYEKL.

This chain uses TRBV11-2 with TRBJ1-1; TRBD1 matches at 7 bases. V was clipped by 5 bases and J by 11 bases; unmatched bases: 14. Germline CDR1 reads SGHAT; CDR2 reads FQNNGV. The length of the CDR3 is 14 residues. CDR3 nucleotide sequence: TGTGCCAGCAGCCCAATAGGACAGGCTCGAGCGGCTTTCTTT. It yields the protein CASSPIGQARAAFF.

The V and J genes are TRBV5-3 and TRBJ2-1, with 13 bases lining up with TRBD2. TRBV5-3 is sorted into the ORF group, with uncertain function. The CDR3 runs to 15 residues. The J segment lost 8 bases and the V segment lost 0 bases, leaving 2 bases of the junction unmatched. This CDR3 reads CARSLGTSGGDEQFF. CDR3 DNA sequence: TGTGCCAGAAGCTTGGGGACTAGCGGGGGTGATGAGCAGTTCTTC.

V gene TRBV30 combines with J gene TRBJ1-2, with 7 positions matching TRBD1. J gave up 3 bases and V 8 bases, and 21 bases lay outside the gene matches. Looked up from germline, CDR1 is GTSNPN and CDR2 is SVGIG (reference sequence). The CDR3 extends over 17 amino acids. The CDR3 spells CAGQRLAGGTLDYGYTF. CDR3 in DNA: TGTGCCGGGCAACGACTCGCAGGGGGGACCTTGGACTATGGCTACACCTTC. The full variable domain, rest sourced from reference TRBV30 and TRBJ1-2, is SQTIHQWPATLVQPVGSPLSLECTVEGTSNPNLYWYRQAAGRGLQLLFYSVGIGQISSEVPQNLSASRPQDRQFILSSKKLLLSDSGFYLCAGQRLAGGTLDYGYTFGSGTRLTVV.

The genes are TRBV6-5 and TRBJ2-7, with 15 bases fitting TRBD2. This CDR3 has 15 residues. J gave up 5 bases and V 6 bases, and 5 bases lay outside the gene matches. From germline, CDR1 is MNHEY and CDR2 SVGAGI. The DNA for the CDR3 is TGTGCCAGCAGACCCGGACTAGCGGGGGGGGACGAGCAGTACTTC. Translation: CASRPGLAGGDEQYF.

V gene TRBV11-2 combines with J gene TRBJ2-5; TRBD1 matches 7 bases. This CDR3 region has 14 residues. Germline V gene lookup returns CDR1 SGHAT and CDR2 FQNNGV. The V segment lost 1 base and the J segment 3 bases; nucleotides outside the gene matches: 2. This CDR3 is CASSLGDREETQYF. The CDR3 region has the DNA TGTGCCAGCAGCTTAGGGGACAGAGAAGAGACCCAGTACTTC.

The chain employs TRBV5-4 and TRBJ2-7, with 9 nucleotides matching TRBD1. Trimming removed 4 bases from V and 2 bases from J; junction bases left unmatched: 7. The CDR3 runs 15 residues. The V gene's germline CDR1 is SGHNT and CDR2 YYREEE (reference sequence). CDR3 residues: CASSNPGQGAYEQYF. CDR3 coding DNA: TGTGCCAGCAGCAACCCGGGACAGGGAGCCTACGAGCAGTACTTC.

The chain joins TRBV2 to TRBJ1-2, with D possibly being TRBD1 (6 bases). Trimming left V 6 bases short and J 0 bases short, with 20 bases between. CDR1 and CDR2 (germline): SNHLY, FYNNEI. The CDR3 extends over 17 amino acids. The CDR3 nucleotides read TGTGCCAGCAGCCCCGACAGGCCCATAGGTACTAACTATGGCTACACCTTC. Its protein product is CASSPDRPIGTNYGYTF.

The chain joins TRBV5-1 to TRBJ2-7; D gene uncertain. From germline, CDR1 is SGHRS and CDR2 YFSETQ. The CDR3 runs 15 residues. The V and J ends lost 7 bases and 2 bases respectively, with 19 bases between them. CDR3 nucleotides: TGCGCCAGCTCCTATTTAGGAGACATTACCTACGAGCAGTACTTC. As protein: CASSYLGDITYEQYF.

The chain uses TRBV2 and TRBJ2-5; D possibly corresponds to TRBD1 (5 bases). The CDR3 runs to 14 residues. Germline CDR1 and CDR2: SNHLY and FYNNEI. V was clipped by 3 bases and J by 3 bases, with 11 bases between them. CDR3 sequence: CASSDRRVKETQYF. The CDR3 nucleotides are TGTGCCAGCAGTGATCGCAGGGTGAAAGAGACCCAGTACTTC.

The chain joins TRBV9 to TRBJ1-2; D gene ambiguous. Germline loops: CDR1 SGDLS, CDR2 YYNGEE. This CDR3 spans 14 amino acids. Trimming removed 0 bases at V and 3 bases at J, with 9 bases between. This CDR3 is CASSVESGYYGYTF. CDR3 coding DNA: TGTGCCAGCAGCGTAGAATCGGGGTACTATGGCTACACCTTC. Drawing the rest from reference TRBV9 and TRBJ1-2, the complete variable domain is DSGVTQTPKHLITATGQRVTLRCSPRSGDLSVYWYQQSLDQGLQFLIQYYNGEERAKGNILERFSAQQFPDLHSELNLSSLELGDSALYFCASSVESGYYGYTFGSGTRLTVV.

The chain joins TRBV9 to TRBJ1-6; D is unresolved. CDR1 and CDR2 (germline): SGDLS, YYNGEE. V lost 3 bases to trimming and J lost 4 bases, with 11 bases between them. The CDR3 has 15 amino acids. The CDR3, as DNA: TGTGCCAGCAGCGCCACGGGGTCTTATAATTCACCCCTCCACTTT. Translation gives CASSATGSYNSPLHF.